One sample yielded the 21 T cell receptor beta chains listed below, sequenced in a study of T cell repertoires in cytomegalovirus infection. Using its own MiXCR run on the reads, TCRdb lists one record per CDR3 protein. The table includes around 490,000 distinct CDR3 sequences, more than 25% detected once. Specimen: PBMCs. The receptors derive from a human donor in good health (CMV status not recorded). Some clones in this sample may be carry-over from other donors' samples.

This clonotype has ten or more counts. The rearrangement joins TRBV7-2 to TRBJ2-1; D remains ambiguous. CDR3 length equals 11 residues. Trimming removed 2 bases from V and 9 bases from J, with 5 bases in between. CDR1 and CDR2 (germline): SGHTA, FQGNSA. The CDR3 here is CASSLWGEQFF. The CDR3 DNA reads TGTGCCAGCAGCTTATGGGGTGAGCAGTTCTTC. Filled out from reference TRBV7-2 and TRBJ2-1, the complete variable domain reads GAGVSQSPSNKVTEKGKDVELRCDPISGHTALYWYRQSLGQGLEFLIYFQGNSAPDKSGLPSDRFSAERTGGSVSTLTIQRTQQEDSAVYLCASSLWGEQFFGPGTRLTVL.

This chain uses TRBV2 with TRBJ1-3, with a tentative D call TRBD1 (5 bases). The CDR3 length is 14 residues. Germline CDR1 and CDR2: SNHLY and FYNNEI. Deletions cut 8 bases from V and 7 bases from J, with 18 bases between. The CDR3, as DNA: TGTGCCAGCGCCGGGGCCTCCTGGGGGAACACCATATATTTT. The encoded protein is CASAGASWGNTIYF.

A few counts support this clonotype. CDR3 sequence: CASRQDSRAFF. CDR3 nucleotides: TGTGCCAGCAGGCAGGACAGCCGAGCTTTCTTT. V and J are TRBV7-9 and TRBJ1-1; tentatively, D is TRBD1 (6 bases). V was cut by 6 bases and J by 10 bases, with 12 bases left in between. The CDR3 covers 11 residues. Per the germline V gene, CDR1 is SEHNR and CDR2 is FQNEAQ (reference sequence). The full variable domain, its missing parts supplied by reference TRBV7-9 and TRBJ1-1, is DTGVSQNPRHKITKRGQNVTFRCDPISEHNRLYWYRQTLGQGPEFLTYFQNEAQLEKSRLLSDRFSAERPKGSFSTLEIQRTEQGDSAMYLCASRQDSRAFFGQGTRLTVV.

This clonotype was recorded at least ten times. The rearrangement uses TRBV7-2 and TRBJ2-5; the D is unclear. Germline V gene sequence: CDR1 SGHTA, CDR2 FQGNSA. Deletions cut 0 bases from V and 1 base from J, with 9 bases between. The CDR3 spans 15 residues. CDR3 region: CASSLADLLQETQYF. The CDR3 nucleotides read TGTGCCAGCAGCTTAGCAGACCTACTCCAAGAGACCCAGTACTTC.

CDR3 DNA sequence: TGTGCCAGCAGCCCCCCGGGCGGTGAAAAACTGTTTTTT. Its translation is CASSPPGGEKLFF. The chain uses TRBV5-4 and TRBJ1-4; D not certain. Between the trimmed V and J ends, which lost 4 bases and 7 bases, there was a span of 11 bases. Looked up from germline, CDR1 is SGHNT and CDR2 is YYREEE (reference sequence). This CDR3 is built from 13 residues.

This clonotype was observed a few times. The CDR3 nucleotides read TGTGCCACCAGCCCTGATGGGGGCTCCTACGAGCAGTACTTC. The encoded protein is CATSPDGGSYEQYF. This chain links TRBV15 with TRBJ2-7; D assignment may be TRBD1 or TRBD2 (5 bases each). Germline V gives CDR1 LNHNV, CDR2 YYDKDF (reference sequence). CDR3 length: 14 residues. Deletions cut 5 bases from V and 0 bases from J, with 11 bases between.

This clonotype has a handful of counts. This sequence joins TRBV6-5 and TRBJ2-3, with 7 bases matching TRBD2. The CDR3 covers 15 residues. Germline assignment: CDR1 MNHEY and CDR2 SVGAGI. V lost 3 bases to trimming and J lost 1 base; unmatched junction nucleotides: 4. The CDR3: CASSYSAGGTDTQYF. Here the CDR3 DNA reads TGTGCCAGCAGTTATAGTGCGGGAGGCACAGATACGCAGTATTTT.

This clonotype has ten or more counts. V is TRBV7-2 and J is TRBJ2-2; TRBD2 is a possible D gene (6 bases). The germline gives CDR1 SGHTA, CDR2 FQGNSA. The V end lost 10 bases, the J end lost 7 bases, and 16 bases lay between the germline ends. This CDR3 has 13 amino acids. DNA of the CDR3: TGTGCCACCGGCGGCGGGATGGTCGGGGAGCTGTTTTTT. Translated, it gives CATGGGMVGELFF. The variable domain in full, completed from reference TRBV7-2 and TRBJ2-2, reads GAGVSQSPSNKVTEKGKDVELRCDPISGHTALYWYRQSLGQGLEFLIYFQGNSAPDKSGLPSDRFSAERTGGSVSTLTIQRTQQEDSAVYLCATGGGMVGELFFGEGSRLTVL.

This clonotype was detected a few times. The genes are TRBV7-2 and TRBJ2-2, with 7 bases matching TRBD2. Trimming removed 1 base from V and 3 bases from J; junction bases left unmatched: 5. The CDR3 has 16 residues. The germline gives CDR1 SGHTA, CDR2 FQGNSA. CDR3 bases: TGTGCCAGCAGCTTAGTGGCGGGAGAGGACACCGGGGAGCTGTTTTTT. It yields the protein CASSLVAGEDTGELFF.

This clonotype was seen many times. The genes are TRBV7-8 and TRBJ1-5; a possible D gene is TRBD1 (6 bases). CDR1 is SGHVS and CDR2 is FQNEAQ in the germline V gene. V lost 5 bases to trimming and J lost 0 bases, with 26 bases between them. The length of the CDR3 is 20 residues. The CDR3 DNA reads TGTGCCAGCAGCGTACAAGCAGACCCAAGGGGGTCATATAGCAATCAGCCCCAGCATTTT. Amino acid sequence: CASSVQADPRGSYSNQPQHF. The variable domain in full, completed from reference TRBV7-8 and TRBJ1-5, reads GAGVSQSPRYKVAKRGQDVALRCDPISGHVSLFWYQQALGQGPEFLTYFQNEAQLDKSGLPSDRFFAERPEGSVSTLKIQRTQQEDSAVYLCASSVQADPRGSYSNQPQHFGDGTRLSIL.

This clonotype has just a few counts. The V and J genes are TRBV24-1 and TRBJ2-1; weak D call: TRBD1 (6 bases). This CDR3 has 16 residues. Germline V gene lookup returns CDR1 KGHDR and CDR2 SFDVKD. The ends were cut back, 0 bases at V and 3 bases at J, with 11 bases in the middle. CDR3 region: CATSDLGGPYYNEQFF. The CDR3 DNA sequence: TGTGCCACCAGTGATTTGGGGGGCCCCTACTACAATGAGCAGTTCTTC.

This clonotype was recorded many times. The chain links TRBV7-2 to TRBJ1-2; a possible D gene is TRBD1 (5 bases). The V and J ends lost 6 bases and 4 bases respectively, with 12 bases between them. This CDR3 is built from 13 residues. From germline, CDR1 is SGHTA and CDR2 FQGNSA. Here the CDR3 reads CASRLGGTYGYTF. CDR3 DNA: TGTGCCAGCAGGTTGGGAGGGACCTATGGCTACACCTTC.

The rearrangement links TRBV7-9 to TRBJ2-3, with unresolved D. Germline CDR1 SEHNR, CDR2 FQNEAQ (reference sequence). The CDR3 extends over 13 amino acids. The V gene lost 9 bases and the J gene lost 0 bases, with 10 bases spanning the gap. The CDR3 nucleotides are TGTGCCAGGGAGCAGATTAGCACAGATACGCAGTATTTT. Amino acids: CAREQISTDTQYF.

This clonotype was observed many times. CDR3 nucleotides: TGTGCCAGCAGCTTAGGGAGGGCCGGATTGGTCTATGGCTACACCTTC. Protein: CASSLGRAGLVYGYTF. The chain uses TRBV7-2 and TRBJ1-2; D gene unclear. Germline V gene lookup returns CDR1 SGHTA and CDR2 FQGNSA. This CDR3 is 16 amino acids long. Trimming pared 1 base from V and 4 bases from J, leaving 16 bases between.

This clonotype showed up just a few times. The chain carries TRBV14 and TRBJ1-1; D ambiguous. CDR3 length: 12 amino acids. Germline CDR1 is SGHDN and CDR2 is FVKESK. Trimming stripped 3 bases from V and 7 bases from J, with 9 bases between. CDR3 nucleotides: TGTGCCAGCAGCCATCGATTAGGTGAAGCTTTCTTT. Its protein product is CASSHRLGEAFF.

The chain uses TRBV19 and TRBJ2-4, with 12 bases aligning to TRBD1. The CDR3 is 16 residues long. Germline-derived CDR1 and CDR2 are LNHDA and SQIVND (reference sequence). V was clipped by 9 bases and J by 1 base; unmatched bases: 7. The CDR3 region is CASAGQGALAKNIQYF. DNA of the CDR3: TGTGCCAGCGCGGGACAGGGGGCGTTGGCCAAAAACATTCAGTACTTC.

This clonotype was seen only a few times. The chain carries TRBV20-1 and TRBJ2-3; TRBD2 aligns across 9 bases. Trimming cost V 6 bases and J 4 bases; bases outside gene matches: 11. The CDR3 covers 15 residues. From germline, CDR1 is DFQATT and CDR2 SNEGSKA (reference sequence). This CDR3 is CSAERAGGPADTQYF. In DNA form, the CDR3 reads TGCAGTGCCGAGCGGGCGGGAGGGCCGGCAGATACGCAGTATTTT.

CDR3 amino acids: CASRGLAKNIQYF. The CDR3 DNA follows: TGTGCCAGCAGGGGACTAGCCAAAAACATTCAGTACTTC. This chain connects TRBV6-6 to TRBJ2-4; a weak D match, TRBD2 (6 bases). Looked up from germline, CDR1 is MNHNY and CDR2 is SVGAGI (reference sequence). The V and J ends lost 6 bases and 0 bases respectively, with 6 bases between them. CDR3 size: 13 residues.

The V and J genes are TRBV11-3 and TRBJ2-1; D is unresolved. Per the germline V gene, CDR1 is SGHNT and CDR2 is YENEEA. Deletions cut 5 bases from V and 10 bases from J, with 12 bases between. This CDR3 is 12 amino acids long. The DNA for the CDR3 is TGTGCCAGCAGCCATCCGGGCAGGGAGCAGTTCTTC. Amino acids: CASSHPGREQFF. The full variable domain, completed using reference TRBV11-3 and TRBJ2-1, is EAGVVQSPRYKIIEKKQPVAFWCNPISGHNTLYWYLQNLGQGPELLIRYENEEAVDDSQLPKDRFSAERLKGVDSTLKIQPAELGDSAVYLCASSHPGREQFFGPGTRLTVL.

V and J are TRBV7-2 and TRBJ1-1, with D tentatively TRBD1 (5 bases). CDR3 length equals 14 residues. With 3 bases removed from V and 3 bases from J, the gap between germline ends came to 11 bases. Germline CDR1 and CDR2: SGHTA and FQGNSA. The chain's CDR3 is CASSLGWGYTEAFF. The CDR3 nucleotides are TGTGCCAGCAGCTTGGGCTGGGGGTACACTGAAGCTTTCTTT.

This clonotype was counted a few times. The chain carries TRBV24-1 and TRBJ2-5; the D call may be TRBD1 or TRBD2 (5 bases each). CDR3 length equals 15 residues. With 7 bases removed from V and 0 bases from J, the gap between germline ends came to 14 bases. Germline-derived CDR1 and CDR2 are KGHDR and SFDVKD. The CDR3 region is CATRGPGPYQETQYF. The CDR3, as DNA: TGTGCCACCAGGGGACCGGGCCCGTACCAAGAGACCCAGTACTTC.